This T cell receptor (beta chain) was captured by sequencing in a study of blood T cell repertoires in COVID-19. Study background: Acute and convalescent COVID-19 specimens originated in the United States, Italy and Spain.

The CDR3 loop spans 15 amino acids. Germline CDR1 is MNHEY and CDR2 is SVGEGT. J lost 5 bases, V lost 6 bases, and 11 bases had no gene match. Assay: immunoSEQ multiplex PCR; the TCRdb copy retains only in-frame clones and omits some. The table shows about 380,000 clones, with 70% to 85% occurring only once. This chain links TRBV6-2 or TRBV6-3 with TRBJ2-7; 9 nucleotides agree with TRBD1. The receptor's source is a human donor with acute or convalescent COVID-19. The donor label of this sample is uncertain. Sample: peripheral blood. The CDR3 DNA sequence: TGTGCCAGCAGCCAGATGGGGACAGGGCACCACGAGCAGTACTTC. This codes for CASSQMGTGHHEQYF.